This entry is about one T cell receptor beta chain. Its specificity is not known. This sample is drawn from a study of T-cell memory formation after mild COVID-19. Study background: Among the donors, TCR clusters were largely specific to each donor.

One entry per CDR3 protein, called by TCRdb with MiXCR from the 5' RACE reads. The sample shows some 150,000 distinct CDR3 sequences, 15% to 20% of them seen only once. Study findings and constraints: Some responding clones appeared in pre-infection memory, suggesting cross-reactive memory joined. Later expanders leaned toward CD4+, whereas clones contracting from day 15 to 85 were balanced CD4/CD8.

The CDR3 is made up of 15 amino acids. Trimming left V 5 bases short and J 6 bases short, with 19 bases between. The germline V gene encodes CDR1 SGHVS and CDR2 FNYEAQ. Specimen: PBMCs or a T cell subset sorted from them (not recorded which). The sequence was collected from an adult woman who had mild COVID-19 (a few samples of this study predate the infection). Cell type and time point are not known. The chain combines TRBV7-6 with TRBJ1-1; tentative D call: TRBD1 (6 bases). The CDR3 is CASSPHSGVRAEAFF. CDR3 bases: TGTGCCAGCAGCCCCCATTCAGGGGTGAGGGCTGAAGCTTTCTTT.